Below are 15 T cell receptor beta chains sequenced from a single sample in a study of brain T cells in children with intractable seizures. The method was immunoSEQ multiplex PCR; TCRdb's version includes in-frame clones alone and lacks a portion of them. The table has roughly 120,000 clones, 85% to 95% seen once. The sample was peripheral blood, taken at surgery. Source of these receptors: a boy less than two years old with hemimegalencephaly and intractable seizures.

As concerns this clone: At the DNA level, this CDR3 is encoded by other sequences in the same sample as well. This chain joins TRBV29-1 and TRBJ1-1, with 7 bases that match TRBD1. This CDR3 has 12 residues. CDR1 and CDR2 from the germline V gene are SQVTM and ANQGSEA. J lost 0 bases, V lost 7 bases, and 2 bases had no gene match. The CDR3 region is CSGDRVNTEAFF. CDR3 DNA: TGCAGCGGAGACAGGGTGAACACTGAAGCTTTCTTT.

V gene TRBV27 combines with J gene TRBJ2-1, with D perhaps matching TRBD1 or TRBD2 (6 bases each). CDR3 length: 15 amino acids. Per the germline V gene, CDR1 is MNHEY and CDR2 is SMNVEV (reference sequence). Trimming removed 6 bases at V and 2 bases at J, with 14 bases between. This chain's CDR3 is CASRRDTYPYNEQFF. For the CDR3, the DNA is TGTGCCAGCAGGCGGGACACCTACCCCTACAATGAGCAGTTCTTC.

V usage is TRBV6-2 or TRBV6-3 and J usage is TRBJ2-5; the D gene is possibly TRBD2 (5 bases). This CDR3 has 14 residues. V lost 6 bases, J lost 7 bases, and 18 bases lay in between. The germline gives CDR1 MNHEY, CDR2 SVGEGT. CDR3 bases: TGTGCCAGCAGCCCGAGGACGCCCCGGGGGACCCAGTACTTC. Protein sequence: CASSPRTPRGTQYF.

The rearrangement joins TRBV30 to TRBJ2-7; 9 nucleotides line up with TRBD2. V shed 4 bases and J 5 bases; nucleotides not matched to a gene: 6. This CDR3 has 13 amino acids. Germline CDR1 GTSNPN, CDR2 SVGIG (reference sequence). Here the CDR3 reads CAWTASGKNEQYF. The CDR3 bases are TGTGCCTGGACCGCTAGCGGGAAAAACGAGCAGTACTTC.

This rearrangement joins TRBV2 to TRBJ1-2; D remains unclear. The germline gives CDR1 SNHLY, CDR2 FYNNEI. The CDR3 has 15 amino acids. V was cut by 6 bases and J by 8 bases, with 22 bases left in between. The CDR3 loop reads CASSAMALLRGGYTF. The CDR3 bases are TGTGCCAGCAGCGCGATGGCACTCCTTCGCGGGGGCTACACCTTC.

This clone is medium-sized within its sample. The rearrangement uses TRBV28 and TRBJ1-3; D remains ambiguous. Between the trimmed V and J ends, which lost 10 bases and 4 bases, there was a span of 17 bases. The germline V gene encodes CDR1 MDHEN and CDR2 SYDVKM. The length of the CDR3 is 14 residues. CDR3 nucleotide sequence: TGTGCCACCGTGTCTGGGCAGGCAGGAAACACCATATATTTT. It translates to CATVSGQAGNTIYF.

The rearrangement links TRBV19 to TRBJ2-7; TRBD2 aligns across 10 bases. V shed 1 base and J 6 bases; nucleotides not matched to a gene: 0. The CDR3 spans 13 residues. From germline, CDR1 is LNHDA and CDR2 SQIVND (reference sequence). CDR3 bases: TGTGCCAGTAGTATAGCTAGCGGGAGCGAGCAGTACTTC. Residues: CASSIASGSEQYF. Using reference TRBV19 and TRBJ2-7 for the parts outside the CDR3, the full variable domain is DGGITQSPKYLFRKEGQNVTLSCEQNLNHDAMYWYRQDPGQGLRLIYYSQIVNDFQKGDIAEGYSVSREKKESFPLTVTSAQKNPTAFYLCASSIASGSEQYFGPGTRLTVT.

V is TRBV15 and J is TRBJ2-7, with D hard to call. The CDR3 contains 14 residues. CDR1 is LNHNV and CDR2 is YYDKDF in the germline V gene (reference sequence). V dropped 1 base and J dropped 2 bases, with 9 bases sitting between them. CDR3 residues: CATSRGSGPYEQYF. DNA of the CDR3: TGTGCCACCAGCAGAGGTTCAGGCCCCTACGAGCAGTACTTC.

The chain joins TRBV27 to TRBJ1-1, with 9 bases lining up with TRBD1. Per the germline V gene, CDR1 is MNHEY and CDR2 is SMNVEV (reference sequence). The CDR3 is 12 amino acids. Losses at the gene ends were 5 bases for V and 11 bases for J; bases not matched to a gene: 6. The CDR3 bases are TGTGCCAGCAGTGGTAACAGGGGGCCGGCTTTCTTT. Translating gives CASSGNRGPAFF.

The CDR3 nucleotides are TGTGCCTGGAGGGGGGGTATGAACACTGAAGCTTTCTTT. Translated: CAWRGGMNTEAFF. The gene calls are TRBV30 and TRBJ1-1; a weak D match, TRBD1 (5 bases). The V gene lost 3 bases and the J gene lost 0 bases, with 8 bases spanning the gap. Germline CDR1 and CDR2: GTSNPN and SVGIG (reference sequence). The CDR3 sequence is 13 residues long.

This clone is a singleton in its sample. The CDR3 protein is CASSQGGWDCTEAFF. The CDR3 DNA reads TGCGCCAGCAGCCAAGGGGGGTGGGATTGCACTGAAGCTTTCTTT. The V and J genes are TRBV4-1 and TRBJ1-1, with D tentatively TRBD1 (5 bases). Trimming took 1 base from V and 4 from J, leaving 13 bases between them. Germline loops: CDR1 MGHRA, CDR2 YSYEKL. This CDR3 has 15 amino acids.

The chain joins TRBV29-1 to TRBJ2-7; D tentatively fits TRBD1 or TRBD2 (5 bases each). CDR1 is SQVTM and CDR2 is ANQGSEA in the germline V gene. This CDR3 contains 11 residues. Trimming took off 4 bases at V and 6 bases at J, with 10 bases between the two ends. The CDR3 nucleotides are TGCAGCGTTGTCCTTGGGGGCGAGCAGTACTTC. This codes for CSVVLGGEQYF.

The chain has TRBV5-6 and TRBJ2-5; 7 nucleotides agree with TRBD2. The CDR3 is 15 amino acids. The ends lost 1 base at V and 3 bases at J; junction bases unmatched: 6. Germline V gene sequence: CDR1 SGHDT, CDR2 YYEEEE. CDR3 nucleotides: TGTGCCAGCAGCTTGTCGGGCGGGAGCGAAGAGACCCAGTACTTC. Protein product: CASSLSGGSEETQYF.

The rearrangement uses TRBV7-2 and TRBJ2-7; maybe TRBD2 (6 bases). From germline, CDR1 is SGHTA and CDR2 FQGNSA. With 5 bases removed from V and 2 bases from J, the gap between germline ends came to 13 bases. The CDR3 consists of 14 residues. This CDR3 is CASSPLGGTYEQYF. The DNA for the CDR3 is TGTGCCAGCAGCCCCCTTGGGGGGACCTACGAGCAGTACTTC.

The chain carries TRBV5-5 and TRBJ2-2, with D perhaps given as TRBD1 or TRBD2 (5 bases each). CDR3 size: 16 residues. Germline-derived CDR1 and CDR2 are SGHKS and YYEKEE (reference sequence). Deletions cut 4 bases from V and 0 bases from J, with 13 bases between. The CDR3 loop is CASSPPGTPNTGELFF. The CDR3 DNA reads TGTGCCAGCAGCCCCCCCGGGACGCCGAACACCGGGGAGCTGTTTTTT.